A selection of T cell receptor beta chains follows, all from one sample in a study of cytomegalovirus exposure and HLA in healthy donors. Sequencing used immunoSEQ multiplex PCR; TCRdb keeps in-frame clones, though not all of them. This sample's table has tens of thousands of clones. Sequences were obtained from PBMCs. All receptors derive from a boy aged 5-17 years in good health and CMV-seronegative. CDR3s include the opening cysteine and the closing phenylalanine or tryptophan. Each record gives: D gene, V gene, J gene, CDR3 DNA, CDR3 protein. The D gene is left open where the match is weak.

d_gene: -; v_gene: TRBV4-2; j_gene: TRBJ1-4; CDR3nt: TGTGCCAGTAGGGGTTCCACTAATGAAAAACTGTTTTTT; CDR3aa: CASRGSTNEKLFF
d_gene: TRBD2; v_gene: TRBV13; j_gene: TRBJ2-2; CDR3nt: TGTGCCAGCAGCCCAGGGACTAGCGGGAGGGCCGCCGGGGAGCTGTTTTTT; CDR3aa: CASSPGTSGRAAGELFF
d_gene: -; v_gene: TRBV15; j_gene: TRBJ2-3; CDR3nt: TGTGCCACCAGCAGTCCTCTAATGGATACGCAGTATTTT; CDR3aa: CATSSPLMDTQYF
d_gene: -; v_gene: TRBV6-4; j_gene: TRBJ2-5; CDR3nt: TGTGCCAGCAGTGACTCTCCCGGGGTAACCCAGTACTTC; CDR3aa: CASSDSPGVTQYF
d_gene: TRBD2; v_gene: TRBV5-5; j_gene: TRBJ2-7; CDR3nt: TGTGCCAGCAGCGAGGGACTAGCGGTTACCTACGAGCAGTACTTC; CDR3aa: CASSEGLAVTYEQYF
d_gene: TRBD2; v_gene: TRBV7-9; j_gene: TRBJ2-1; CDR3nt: TGTGCCAGCAGCTTAGCGCGTTTAAGCGGGGGGGACAATGAGCAGTTCTTC; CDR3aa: CASSLARLSGGDNEQFF
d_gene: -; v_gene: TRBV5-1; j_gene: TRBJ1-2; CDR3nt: TGCGCCAGCAGCTTGAGCGATAACTATGGCTACACCTTC; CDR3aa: CASSLSDNYGYTF
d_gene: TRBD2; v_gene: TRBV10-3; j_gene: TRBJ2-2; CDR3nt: TGTGCCATCAAGGGCGGGAGGGAAGGAACCGGGGAGCTGTTTTTT; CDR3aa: CAIKGGREGTGELFF
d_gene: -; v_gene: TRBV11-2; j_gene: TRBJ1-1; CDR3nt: TGTGCCAGCAGCTTTAGAGCGAACACTGAAGCTTTCTTT; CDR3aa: CASSFRANTEAFF
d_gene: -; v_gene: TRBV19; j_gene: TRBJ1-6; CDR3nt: TGTGCCAGTAGTAGGGGGAAACAGGGAAATAATTCACCCCTCCACTTT; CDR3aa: CASSRGKQGNNSPLHF
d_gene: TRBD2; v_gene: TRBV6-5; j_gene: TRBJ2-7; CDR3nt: TGTGCCAGCAGTCCCCCCAGCGGGATGCGCGAGCAGTACTTC; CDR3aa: CASSPPSGMREQYF
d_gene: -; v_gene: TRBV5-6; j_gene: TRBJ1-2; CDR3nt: TGTGCCAGCAGCTTCGGGGGGGCCGGAGGCTACACCTTC; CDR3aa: CASSFGGAGGYTF
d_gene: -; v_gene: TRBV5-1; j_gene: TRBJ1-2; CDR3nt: TGCGCCAGCAGCTTGGACAGGGTCGACTATGGCTACACCTTC; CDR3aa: CASSLDRVDYGYTF
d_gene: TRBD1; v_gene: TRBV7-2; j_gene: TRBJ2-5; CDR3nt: TGTGCCTGCAACAGGGGACAGGGGTTCCAAGAGACCCAGTACTTC; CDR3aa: CACNRGQGFQETQYF
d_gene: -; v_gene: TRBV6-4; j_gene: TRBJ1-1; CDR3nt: TGTGCCAGCCGACCAGTGGAGGACAGTGAAGCTTTCTTT; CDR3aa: CASRPVEDSEAFF
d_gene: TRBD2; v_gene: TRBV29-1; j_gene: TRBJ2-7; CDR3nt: TGCAGCGCCGGGACTAGCGAGTCCTACGAGCAGTACTTC; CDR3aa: CSAGTSESYEQYF
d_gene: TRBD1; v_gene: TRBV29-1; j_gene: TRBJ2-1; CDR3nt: TGCAGCGTTGAGAATACGACAGGGGGCAACGAGCAGTTCTTC; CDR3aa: CSVENTTGGNEQFF
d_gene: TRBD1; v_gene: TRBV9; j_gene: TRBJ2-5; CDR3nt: TGTGCCAGCAGCGTAGTGGGAACAGGGGGCGTTGAGACCCAGTACTTC; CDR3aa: CASSVVGTGGVETQYF